This TCR beta chain appears in the sequencing data of a study of shared clonotypes between healthy human individuals. Study-level results: Measured sharing among donors was expected to vary with sequencing depth. With four donors compared, roughly 5% of naive CD4 clonotypes were shared.

CDR3 length equals 13 residues. Germline CDR1 and CDR2: SGDLS and YYNGEE. V lost 6 bases and J lost 9, with 17 bases in between. As for this clone: Its antigen remains unidentified.

DNA at about 0.2 ug, roughly 30,000 T cell genomes, went into sorted-subset replicate PCRs. The table came from immunoSEQ multiplex PCR; TCRdb's copy has only in-frame clones and leaves some out. Of some 900,000 clones in the sample, around 80% are singletons; the top ten hold about 1.5%. Sequencing was carried out using memory CD4+ T cells sorted from blood. Noted subset: CD45RA-negative fraction. The source is a man between 18 and 35 years old in good health. V usage is TRBV9 and J usage is TRBJ2-3; a weak D match, TRBD1 (5 bases). The CDR3 coding sequence is TGTGCCAGCACGGGCAGTGGGGCTTGGACGCAGTATTTT. Encoded protein: CASTGSGAWTQYF.